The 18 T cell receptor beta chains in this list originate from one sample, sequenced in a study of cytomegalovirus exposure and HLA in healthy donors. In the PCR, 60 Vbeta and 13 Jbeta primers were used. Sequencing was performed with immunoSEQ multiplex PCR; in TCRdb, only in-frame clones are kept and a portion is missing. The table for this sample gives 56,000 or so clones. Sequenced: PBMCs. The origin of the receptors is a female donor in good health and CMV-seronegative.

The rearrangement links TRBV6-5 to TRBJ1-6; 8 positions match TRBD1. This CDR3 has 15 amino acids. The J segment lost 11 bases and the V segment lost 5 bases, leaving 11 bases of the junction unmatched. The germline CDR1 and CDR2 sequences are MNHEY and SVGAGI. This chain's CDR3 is CASSQTGAILTPLHF. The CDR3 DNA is TGTGCCAGCAGTCAGACAGGGGCGATCTTGACACCCCTCCACTTT.

As DNA, the CDR3 is TGTGCCAGCAGCTTAGGGTTTCGACAGCTCTATGGCTACACCTTC. It specifies CASSLGFRQLYGYTF. This chain connects TRBV13 to TRBJ1-2; tentatively, D is TRBD1 (5 bases). This CDR3 contains 15 residues. Germline CDR1 and CDR2: PRHDT and FYEKMQ (reference sequence). Between the trimmed V and J ends, which lost 0 bases and 4 bases, there was a span of 12 bases.

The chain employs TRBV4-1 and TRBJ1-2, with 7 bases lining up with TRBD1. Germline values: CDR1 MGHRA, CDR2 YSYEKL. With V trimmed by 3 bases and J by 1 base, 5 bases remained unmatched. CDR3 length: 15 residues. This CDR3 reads CASSHRQGNNYGYTF. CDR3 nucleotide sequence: TGCGCCAGCAGCCACAGACAGGGTAATAACTATGGCTACACCTTC.

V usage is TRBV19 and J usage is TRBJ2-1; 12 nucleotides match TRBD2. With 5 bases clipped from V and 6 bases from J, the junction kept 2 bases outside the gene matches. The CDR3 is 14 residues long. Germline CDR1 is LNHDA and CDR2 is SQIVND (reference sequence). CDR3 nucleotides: TGTGCCAGTAGTCTAGCGGGGGGGAGCAATGAGCAGTTCTTC. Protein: CASSLAGGSNEQFF.

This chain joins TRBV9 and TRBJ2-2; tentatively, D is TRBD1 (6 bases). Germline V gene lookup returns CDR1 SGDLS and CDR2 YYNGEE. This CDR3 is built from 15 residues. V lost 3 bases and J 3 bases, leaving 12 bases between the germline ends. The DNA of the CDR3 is TGTGCCAGCAGCGGGGGACACCGCGACACCGGGGAGCTGTTTTTT. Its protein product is CASSGGHRDTGELFF. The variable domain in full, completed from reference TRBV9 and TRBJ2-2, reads DSGVTQTPKHLITATGQRVTLRCSPRSGDLSVYWYQQSLDQGLQFLIQYYNGEERAKGNILERFSAQQFPDLHSELNLSSLELGDSALYFCASSGGHRDTGELFFGEGSRLTVL.

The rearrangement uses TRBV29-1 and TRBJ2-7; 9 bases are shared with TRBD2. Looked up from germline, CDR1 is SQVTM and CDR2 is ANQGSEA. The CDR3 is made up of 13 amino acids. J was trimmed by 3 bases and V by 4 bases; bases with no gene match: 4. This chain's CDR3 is CSVVRTSDYEQYF. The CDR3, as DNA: TGCAGCGTTGTTCGGACTAGCGACTACGAGCAGTACTTC.

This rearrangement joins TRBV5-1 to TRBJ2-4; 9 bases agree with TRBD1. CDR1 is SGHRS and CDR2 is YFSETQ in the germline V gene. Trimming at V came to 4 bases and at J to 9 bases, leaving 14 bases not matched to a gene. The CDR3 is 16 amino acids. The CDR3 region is CASSPQPRDRDTIQYF. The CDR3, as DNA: TGCGCCAGCAGCCCCCAACCCCGGGACAGGGATACCATTCAGTACTTC.

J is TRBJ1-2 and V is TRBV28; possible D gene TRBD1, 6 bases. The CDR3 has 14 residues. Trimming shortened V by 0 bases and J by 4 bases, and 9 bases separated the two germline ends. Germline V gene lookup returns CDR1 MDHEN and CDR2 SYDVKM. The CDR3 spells CASSLWDRPYGYTF. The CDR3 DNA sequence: TGTGCCAGCAGTTTATGGGACAGACCCTATGGCTACACCTTC.

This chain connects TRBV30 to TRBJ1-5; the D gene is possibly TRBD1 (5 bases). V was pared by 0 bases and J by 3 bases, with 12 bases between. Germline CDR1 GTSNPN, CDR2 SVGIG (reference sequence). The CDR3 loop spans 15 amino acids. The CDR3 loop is CAWSVRGVFNQPQHF. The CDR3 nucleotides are TGTGCCTGGAGTGTACGGGGGGTCTTCAATCAGCCCCAGCATTTT. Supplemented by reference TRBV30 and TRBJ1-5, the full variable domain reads SQTIHQWPATLVQPVGSPLSLECTVEGTSNPNLYWYRQAAGRGLQLLFYSVGIGQISSEVPQNLSASRPQDRQFILSSKKLLLSDSGFYLCAWSVRGVFNQPQHFGDGTRLSIL.

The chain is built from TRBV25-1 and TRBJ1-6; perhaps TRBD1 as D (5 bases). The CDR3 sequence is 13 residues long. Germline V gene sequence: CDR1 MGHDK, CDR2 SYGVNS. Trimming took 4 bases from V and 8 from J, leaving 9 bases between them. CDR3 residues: CASSGWGDSPLHF. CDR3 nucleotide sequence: TGTGCCAGCAGTGGATGGGGGGATTCACCCCTCCACTTT.

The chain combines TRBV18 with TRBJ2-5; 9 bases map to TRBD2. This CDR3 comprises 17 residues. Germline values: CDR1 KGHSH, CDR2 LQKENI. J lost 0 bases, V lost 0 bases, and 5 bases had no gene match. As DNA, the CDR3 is TGTGCCAGCTCACCACCGGCGGGAGGGACGTACCAAGAGACCCAGTACTTC. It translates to CASSPPAGGTYQETQYF.

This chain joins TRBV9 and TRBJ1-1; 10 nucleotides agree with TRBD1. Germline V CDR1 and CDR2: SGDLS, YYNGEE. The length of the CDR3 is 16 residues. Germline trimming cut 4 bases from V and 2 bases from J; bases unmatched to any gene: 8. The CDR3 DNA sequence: TGTGCCAGCAGCACCGGGACAGGGGAGTTTAACACTGAAGCTTTCTTT. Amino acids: CASSTGTGEFNTEAFF. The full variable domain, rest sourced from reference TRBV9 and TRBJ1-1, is DSGVTQTPKHLITATGQRVTLRCSPRSGDLSVYWYQQSLDQGLQFLIQYYNGEERAKGNILERFSAQQFPDLHSELNLSSLELGDSALYFCASSTGTGEFNTEAFFGQGTRLTVV.

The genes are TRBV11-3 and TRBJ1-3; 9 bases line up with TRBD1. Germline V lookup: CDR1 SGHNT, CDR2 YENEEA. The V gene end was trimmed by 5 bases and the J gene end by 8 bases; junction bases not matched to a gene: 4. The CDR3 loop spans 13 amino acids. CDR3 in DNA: TGTGCCAGCAGCATGGACAGGGGTGACACCATATATTTT. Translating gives CASSMDRGDTIYF.

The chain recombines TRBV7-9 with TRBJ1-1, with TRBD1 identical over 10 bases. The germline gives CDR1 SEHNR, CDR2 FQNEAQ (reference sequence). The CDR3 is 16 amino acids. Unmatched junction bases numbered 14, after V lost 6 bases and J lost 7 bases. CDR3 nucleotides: TGTGCCAGCAGGCACGGGACAGGGGCCGTCAACGTTGAAGCTTTCTTT. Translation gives CASRHGTGAVNVEAFF.

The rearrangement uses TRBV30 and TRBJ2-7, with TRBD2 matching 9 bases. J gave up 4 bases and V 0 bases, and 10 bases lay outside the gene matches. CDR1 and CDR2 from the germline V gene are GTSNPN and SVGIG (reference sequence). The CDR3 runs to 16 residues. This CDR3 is CAWSVVGSGRAYEQYF. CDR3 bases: TGTGCCTGGAGTGTTGTAGGTAGCGGGAGAGCGTACGAGCAGTACTTC.

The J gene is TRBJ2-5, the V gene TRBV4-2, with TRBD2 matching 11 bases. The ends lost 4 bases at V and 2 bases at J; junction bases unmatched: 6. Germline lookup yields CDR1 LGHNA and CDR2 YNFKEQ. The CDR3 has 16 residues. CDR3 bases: TGTGCCAGCAGCCTATACGGGACTAGCGGACAAGAGACCCAGTACTTC. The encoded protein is CASSLYGTSGQETQYF.

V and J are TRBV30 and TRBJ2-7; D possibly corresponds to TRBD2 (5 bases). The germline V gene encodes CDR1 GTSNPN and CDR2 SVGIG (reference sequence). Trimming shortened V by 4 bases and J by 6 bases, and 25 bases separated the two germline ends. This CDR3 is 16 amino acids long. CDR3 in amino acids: CAWTPLSDGVFGEQYF. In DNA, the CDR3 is TGTGCCTGGACCCCCCTCTCGGACGGGGTCTTCGGCGAGCAGTACTTC.

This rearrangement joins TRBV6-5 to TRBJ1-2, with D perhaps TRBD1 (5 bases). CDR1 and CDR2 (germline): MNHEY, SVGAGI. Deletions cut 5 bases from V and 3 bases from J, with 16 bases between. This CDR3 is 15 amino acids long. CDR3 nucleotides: TGTGCCAGCAGTCGGTACCATGGACACGACTATGGCTACACCTTC. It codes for CASSRYHGHDYGYTF.